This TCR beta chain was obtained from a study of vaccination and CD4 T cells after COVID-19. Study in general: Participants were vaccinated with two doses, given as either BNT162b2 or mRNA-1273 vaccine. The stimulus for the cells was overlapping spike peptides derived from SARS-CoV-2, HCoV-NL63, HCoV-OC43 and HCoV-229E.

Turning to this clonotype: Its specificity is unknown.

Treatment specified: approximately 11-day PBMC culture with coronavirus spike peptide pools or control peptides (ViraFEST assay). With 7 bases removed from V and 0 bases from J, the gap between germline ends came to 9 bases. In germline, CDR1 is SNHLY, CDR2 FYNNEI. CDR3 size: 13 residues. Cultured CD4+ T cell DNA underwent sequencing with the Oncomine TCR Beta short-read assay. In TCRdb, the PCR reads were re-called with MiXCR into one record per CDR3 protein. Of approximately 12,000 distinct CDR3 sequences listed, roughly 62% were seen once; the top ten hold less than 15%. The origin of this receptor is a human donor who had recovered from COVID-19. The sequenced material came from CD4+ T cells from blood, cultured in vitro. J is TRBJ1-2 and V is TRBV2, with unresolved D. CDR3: CASTMGPNYGYTF. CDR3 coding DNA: TGTGCCAGCACTATGGGCCCTAACTATGGCTACACCTTC.